These T cell receptor beta chains were read from a single sample in a study of CD8+ T cells in alopecia areata. The data were produced by immunoSEQ multiplex PCR, yet TCRdb's version contains in-frame clones alone and is incomplete. The sample holds about 180,000 clones, roughly half seen once. The sample in question was CD8+ T cells sorted from blood, obtained around week 53, from a patient treated with tofacitinib. The receptors originated from a human donor with alopecia areata. Each CDR3 is given without its conserved first and last residue. Each record gives: V gene, J gene, CDR3 protein.

>TRBV2|TRBJ1-5
ASSGGSNQPQH
>TRBV30|TRBJ1-2
AWSWSGNYGYT
>TRBV5-4|TRBJ1-6
ASSLRTGGSPLH
>TRBV15|TRBJ1-4
ATSRESGFYEKLF
>TRBV4-1|TRBJ1-6
ASSQDSSYNSPLH
>TRBV13|TRBJ2-7
ASSFMGGTYEQY
>TRBV30|TRBJ2-1
AWSTDPRLAETEQF
>TRBV7-8|TRBJ1-6
ASSFQGGNSPLH
>TRBV30|TRBJ1-2
ACRDHTDGYT
>TRBV7-9|TRBJ2-2
ASSPSNTGELF
>TRBV27|TRBJ1-2
ASSETGNYGYT
>TRBV5-6|TRBJ1-1
ASSSTLNTEAF
>TRBV29-1|TRBJ1-4
SVDGGADEKLF
>TRBV2|TRBJ2-5
ASNQGETQY
>TRBV9|TRBJ2-5
ASSETLGETQY
>TRBV27|TRBJ1-5
ASSRAGASNQPQH
>TRBV11-2|TRBJ1-2
ASSLDGYGYT